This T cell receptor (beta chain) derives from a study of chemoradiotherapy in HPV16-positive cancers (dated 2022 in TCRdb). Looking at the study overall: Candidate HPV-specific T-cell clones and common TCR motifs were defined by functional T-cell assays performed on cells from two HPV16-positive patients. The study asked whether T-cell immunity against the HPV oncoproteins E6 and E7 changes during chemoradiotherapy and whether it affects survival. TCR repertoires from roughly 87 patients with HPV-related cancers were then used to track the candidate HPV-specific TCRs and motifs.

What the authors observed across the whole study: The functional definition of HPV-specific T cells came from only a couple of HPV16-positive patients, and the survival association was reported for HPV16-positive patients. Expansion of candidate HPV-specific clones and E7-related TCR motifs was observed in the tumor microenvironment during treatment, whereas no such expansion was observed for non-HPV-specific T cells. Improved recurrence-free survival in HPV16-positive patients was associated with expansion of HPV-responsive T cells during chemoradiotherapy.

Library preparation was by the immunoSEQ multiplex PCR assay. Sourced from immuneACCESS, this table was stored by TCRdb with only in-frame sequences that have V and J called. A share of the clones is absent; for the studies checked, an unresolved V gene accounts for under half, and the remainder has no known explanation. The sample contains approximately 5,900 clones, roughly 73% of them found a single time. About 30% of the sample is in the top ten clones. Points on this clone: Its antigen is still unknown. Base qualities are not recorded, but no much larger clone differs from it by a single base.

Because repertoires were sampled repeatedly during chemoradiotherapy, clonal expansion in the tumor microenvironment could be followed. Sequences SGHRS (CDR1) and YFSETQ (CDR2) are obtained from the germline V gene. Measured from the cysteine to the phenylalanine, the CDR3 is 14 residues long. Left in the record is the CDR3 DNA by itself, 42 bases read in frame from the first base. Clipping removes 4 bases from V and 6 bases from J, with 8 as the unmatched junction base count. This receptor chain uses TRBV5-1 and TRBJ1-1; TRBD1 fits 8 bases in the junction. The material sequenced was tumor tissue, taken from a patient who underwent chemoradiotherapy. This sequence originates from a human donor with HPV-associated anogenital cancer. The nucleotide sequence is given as TGCGCCAGCAGCCAAGGGGACAGGTTCGCTGAAGCTTTCTTT. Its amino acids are CASSQGDRFAEAFF.